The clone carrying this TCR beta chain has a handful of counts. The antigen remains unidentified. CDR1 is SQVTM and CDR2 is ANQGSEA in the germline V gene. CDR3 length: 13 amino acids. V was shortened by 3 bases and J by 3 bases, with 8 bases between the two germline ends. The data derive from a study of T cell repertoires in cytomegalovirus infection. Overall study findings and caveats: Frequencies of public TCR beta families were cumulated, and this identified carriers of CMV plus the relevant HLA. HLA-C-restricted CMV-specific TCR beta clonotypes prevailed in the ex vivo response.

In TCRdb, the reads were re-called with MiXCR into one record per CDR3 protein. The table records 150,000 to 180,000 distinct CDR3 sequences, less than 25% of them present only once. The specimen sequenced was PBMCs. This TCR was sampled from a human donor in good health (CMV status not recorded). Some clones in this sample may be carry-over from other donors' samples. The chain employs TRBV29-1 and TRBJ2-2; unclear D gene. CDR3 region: CSVEQFDTGELFF. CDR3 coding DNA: TGCAGCGTTGAGCAGTTTGACACCGGGGAGCTGTTTTTT.